A single sample is the source of the 25 T cell receptor beta chains below, sequenced in a study of T cell repertoires in cytomegalovirus infection. For these TCRs, the target antigens are not known. In TCRdb, the reads were re-called with MiXCR into one record per CDR3 protein. The table has about 350,000 distinct CDR3 sequences, about 35% seen once. The specimen comprised cultured PBMCs, sampled from culture after CMV antigen stimulation. The source of these receptors is a human donor in good health (CMV status not recorded). Some clones in this sample may be carry-over from other donors' samples.

The sample holds a few counts of this clonotype. This chain links TRBV25-1 with TRBJ2-5, with D unclear. The germline V gene has CDR1 MGHDK and CDR2 SYGVNS. V gave up 6 bases and J gave up 1 base, with 12 bases separating them. The CDR3 runs to 14 residues. The CDR3 spells CASSRTESQETQYF. The DNA for the CDR3 is TGTGCCAGCAGCCGAACGGAGTCCCAAGAGACCCAGTACTTC.

This clonotype was seen at least ten times. The J gene is TRBJ2-1, the V gene TRBV7-2; D ambiguous. This CDR3 has 13 residues. Germline V gene sequence: CDR1 SGHTA, CDR2 FQGNSA. The V gene lost 6 bases and the J gene lost 9 bases, with 15 bases spanning the gap. The CDR3 sequence is CASRPPERPEQFF. CDR3 in DNA: TGTGCCAGCAGACCCCCGGAGCGCCCTGAGCAGTTCTTC.

The rearrangement joins TRBV5-1 to TRBJ2-3, with D tentatively TRBD2 (5 bases). Trimming removed 0 bases from V and 1 base from J, with 12 bases in between. Germline CDR1 SGHRS, CDR2 YFSETQ. This CDR3 is 16 amino acids long. DNA for the CDR3: TGCGCCAGCAGCTTGGAAGGGAGATCGGGCACAGATACGCAGTATTTT. Protein: CASSLEGRSGTDTQYF.

The chain employs TRBV5-4 and TRBJ1-4; D not certain. The ends were cut back, 7 bases at V and 8 bases at J, with 9 bases in the middle. Germline values: CDR1 SGHNT, CDR2 YYREEE (reference sequence). The CDR3 has 11 amino acids. In DNA form, the CDR3 reads TGTGCCAGCGGGAAAAGGGAAAAACTGTTTTTT. Translated: CASGKREKLFF. Full variable domain (outside the CDR3, taken from reference TRBV5-4 and TRBJ1-4): ETGVTQSPTHLIKTRGQQVTLRCSSQSGHNTVSWYQQALGQGPQFIFQYYREEENGRGNFPPRFSGLQFPNYSSELNVNALELDDSALYLCASGKREKLFFGSGTQLSVL.

The rearrangement joins TRBV6-5 to TRBJ1-1; D is unclear. V lost 2 bases and J 2 bases, leaving 9 bases between the germline ends. The CDR3 runs 14 residues. CDR1 and CDR2 from the germline V gene are MNHEY and SVGAGI. The DNA of the CDR3 is TGTGCCAGCAGTTACCATACAGATAACACTGAAGCTTTCTTT. It yields the protein CASSYHTDNTEAFF.

The CDR3 reads CASKRGTGGAGSNQPQHF. The DNA of the CDR3 is TGTGCCAGTAAGAGAGGGACAGGGGGCGCAGGTAGCAATCAGCCCCAGCATTTT. V and J are TRBV19 and TRBJ1-5; 12 bases fit TRBD1. The germline V gene has CDR1 LNHDA and CDR2 SQIVND (reference sequence). The CDR3 spans 18 residues. The junction had 10 bases not matched to a gene; V was cut back by 7 bases and J by 0 bases.

This clonotype was recorded once. The V gene is TRBV20-1, the J gene TRBJ2-1; D is undetermined. In germline, CDR1 is DFQATT, CDR2 SNEGSKA (reference sequence). Trimming took 3 bases from V and 0 from J, leaving 6 bases between them. The CDR3 consists of 13 residues. CDR3 in DNA: TGCAGTGCTAGGTGGAGCTCCTACAATGAGCAGTTCTTC. It codes for CSARWSSYNEQFF.

The chain couples TRBV18 to TRBJ2-7; perhaps TRBD2 as D (6 bases). The CDR3 runs to 15 residues. The germline V gene encodes CDR1 KGHSH and CDR2 LQKENI. The V end lost 0 bases, the J end lost 4 bases, and 13 bases lay between the germline ends. The CDR3, as DNA: TGTGCCAGCTCACCACCCGGGGGAGGTGGATACGAGCAGTACGTC. Protein sequence: CASSPPGGGGYEQYV.

This clonotype has only a few counts. The V gene is TRBV28, the J gene TRBJ1-1; no clear D gene. Trimming pared 3 bases from V and 5 bases from J, leaving 13 bases between. CDR3 length equals 14 residues. Germline values: CDR1 MDHEN, CDR2 SYDVKM. In DNA form, the CDR3 reads TGTGCCAGCAGTTTTTCGCCCTCGAGGACTGAAGCTTTCTTT. This codes for CASSFSPSRTEAFF. Complete variable domain (other parts from reference TRBV28 and TRBJ1-1): DVKVTQSSRYLVKRTGEKVFLECVQDMDHENMFWYRQDPGLGLRLIYFSYDVKMKEKGDIPEGYSVSREKKERFSLILESASTNQTSMYLCASSFSPSRTEAFFGQGTRLTVV.

The CDR3 DNA sequence: TGTGCCAGCAAGGACAGGGTCGGCAGGCGGGAGGGCAGGCTCGAGCAGTTCTTC. It codes for CASKDRVGRREGRLEQFF. V is TRBV19 and J is TRBJ2-1; the D gene is possibly TRBD2 (9 bases). Germline lookup yields CDR1 LNHDA and CDR2 SQIVND (reference sequence). The V and J ends lost 9 bases and 10 bases respectively, with 34 bases between them. The CDR3 sequence is 18 residues long.

CDR3 sequence (DNA): TGTGCCAGCAGCTTAAATTGGGGAGGTCAGCCCCAGCATTTT. It translates to CASSLNWGGQPQHF. This chain connects TRBV7-2 to TRBJ1-5; D is unresolved. Germline V gene lookup returns CDR1 SGHTA and CDR2 FQGNSA. V dropped 2 bases and J dropped 6 bases, with 11 bases sitting between them. This CDR3 is 14 amino acids long.

The gene calls are TRBV19 and TRBJ1-2; tentatively, D is TRBD1 (6 bases). This CDR3 has 15 amino acids. Per germline, CDR1 LNHDA and CDR2 SQIVND (reference sequence). V lost 1 base to trimming and J lost 4 bases, with 13 bases between them. CDR3 sequence reads: CASSIARGGAYGYTF. In nucleotides, the CDR3 is TGTGCCAGTAGTATAGCGAGGGGGGGCGCCTATGGCTACACCTTC.

This rearrangement joins TRBV5-1 to TRBJ2-1; possible D gene TRBD2, 5 bases. The V end was cut by 0 bases, the J end by 0 bases, with 7 bases between. This CDR3 is 15 amino acids long. In germline, CDR1 is SGHRS, CDR2 YFSETQ. CDR3 DNA: TGCGCCAGCAGCTTGGACGGAGGCTCCTACAATGAGCAGTTCTTC. Its translation is CASSLDGGSYNEQFF.

This clonotype has more than one count but fewer than ten. V and J are TRBV9 and TRBJ1-1, with unresolved D. Germline V CDR1 and CDR2: SGDLS, YYNGEE. The CDR3 sequence is 14 residues long. V lost 2 bases to trimming and J lost 7 bases, with 15 bases between them. DNA for the CDR3: TGTGCCAGCAGCGTTTCCACCTCGGACGTTGAAGCTTTCTTT. Encoded protein: CASSVSTSDVEAFF.

In this sample, this clonotype turned up once. The CDR3 is CSVSGTGGGEQYF. In DNA, the CDR3 is TGCAGCGTTTCCGGGACAGGGGGAGGCGAGCAGTACTTC. The chain carries TRBV29-1 and TRBJ2-7, with TRBD1 identical over 11 bases. Germline V gives CDR1 SQVTM, CDR2 ANQGSEA. This CDR3 contains 13 residues. V was pared by 5 bases and J by 6 bases, with 6 bases of the junction left unmatched.

This chain links TRBV7-2 with TRBJ1-2; D unclear. The CDR3 covers 13 residues. The germline V gene encodes CDR1 SGHTA and CDR2 FQGNSA. With 3 bases removed from V and 8 bases from J, the gap between germline ends came to 13 bases. CDR3 residues: CASSFPGLTGYTF. The DNA for the CDR3 is TGTGCCAGCAGCTTTCCGGGCTTAACGGGCTACACCTTC.

A few counts support this clonotype. The chain links TRBV20-1 to TRBJ2-1, with TRBD1 identical over 9 bases. The V segment lost 1 base and the J segment 3 bases; nucleotides outside the gene matches: 7. The CDR3 runs to 16 residues. From germline, CDR1 is DFQATT and CDR2 SNEGSKA (reference sequence). For the CDR3, the DNA is TGCAGTGCTAGAGCCCCGGGACAGGGAAACTACAATGAGCAGTTCTTC. Translated: CSARAPGQGNYNEQFF.

The chain recombines TRBV28 with TRBJ1-2; no definite D call. Trimming left V 6 bases short and J 5 bases short, with 19 bases between. Per germline, CDR1 MDHEN and CDR2 SYDVKM. The CDR3 has 15 amino acids. CDR3 DNA: TGTGCCAGCAGCCTTACGGCCCAGCGTGATTATGGCTACACCTTC. Amino acid sequence: CASSLTAQRDYGYTF.

Only a few counts were recorded for this clonotype. The J gene is TRBJ2-6, the V gene TRBV19; TRBD1 or TRBD2 may be the D gene (5 bases each). CDR1 is LNHDA and CDR2 is SQIVND in the germline V gene (reference sequence). V was trimmed by 5 bases and J by 0 bases, leaving 8 bases between them. The CDR3 extends over 15 amino acids. The CDR3 nucleotides are TGTGCCAGTAGTTCAGGGAGCTCTGGGGCCAACGTCCTGACTTTC. It yields the protein CASSSGSSGANVLTF.

This clonotype was counted many times. The chain recombines TRBV7-2 with TRBJ2-3; D gene ambiguous. Trimming cost V 5 bases and J 2 bases, with 8 bases left between them. CDR1 and CDR2 (germline): SGHTA, FQGNSA. This CDR3 contains 13 residues. CDR3 amino acids: CASSPYSTDTQYF. CDR3 coding DNA: TGTGCCAGCAGCCCCTACTCCACAGATACGCAGTATTTT.

This clonotype was seen at least ten times. The V call is TRBV11-3, the J call TRBJ2-1; 8 nucleotides match TRBD2. The CDR3 runs to 15 residues. V shed 3 bases, J shed 9 bases, and the junction held 10 bases outside the gene matches. Germline assignment: CDR1 SGHNT and CDR2 YENEEA. CDR3 amino acids: CASSLTTGGRGEQFF. The DNA of the CDR3 is TGTGCCAGCAGCTTGACGACGGGGGGGAGGGGTGAGCAGTTCTTC. The entire variable domain, with the rest obtained from reference TRBV11-3 and TRBJ2-1, is as follows: EAGVVQSPRYKIIEKKQPVAFWCNPISGHNTLYWYLQNLGQGPELLIRYENEEAVDDSQLPKDRFSAERLKGVDSTLKIQPAELGDSAVYLCASSLTTGGRGEQFFGPGTRLTVL.

This clonotype was seen a few times. V is TRBV6-1 and J is TRBJ2-7; TRBD2 agrees at 13 bases. V gave up 6 bases and J gave up 6 bases; unmatched junction bases: 8. The CDR3 loop spans 15 amino acids. Germline V gene sequence: CDR1 MNHNS, CDR2 SASEGT. CDR3 DNA: TGTGCCAGCAGGCCCACTAGCGGGAGGGCCATCGAGCAGTACTTC. Its translation is CASRPTSGRAIEQYF.

V is TRBV6-5 and J is TRBJ2-1; 9 bases fit TRBD2. CDR3 size: 15 residues. Trimming cost V 2 bases and J 10 bases; bases outside gene matches: 9. The germline V gene encodes CDR1 MNHEY and CDR2 SVGAGI. The CDR3 DNA reads TGTGCCAGCAGTTACGGGGGGACTAGCCTCGGGGAGCAGTTCTTC. Its translation is CASSYGGTSLGEQFF.

This clonotype showed up just once. The chain carries TRBV5-1 and TRBJ2-1, with a weak D call TRBD2 (7 bases). CDR3 length: 15 amino acids. The germline CDR1 and CDR2 sequences are SGHRS and YFSETQ. V shed 1 base and J shed 6 bases, with 14 bases lying between them. CDR3 sequence: CASSLLAGEGNEQFF. In DNA form, the CDR3 reads TGCGCCAGCAGCTTGTTGGCAGGGGAGGGCAATGAGCAGTTCTTC.

This clonotype appeared a few times. V and J are TRBV10-3 and TRBJ1-1; TRBD1 is a possible D gene (5 bases). Trimming removed 3 bases at V and 1 base at J, with 9 bases between. The CDR3 is 14 residues long. CDR1 is ENHRY, CDR2 SYGVKD, per germline. This CDR3 reads CAISERDGNTEAFF. CDR3 bases: TGTGCCATCAGTGAACGGGACGGGAACACTGAAGCTTTCTTT.